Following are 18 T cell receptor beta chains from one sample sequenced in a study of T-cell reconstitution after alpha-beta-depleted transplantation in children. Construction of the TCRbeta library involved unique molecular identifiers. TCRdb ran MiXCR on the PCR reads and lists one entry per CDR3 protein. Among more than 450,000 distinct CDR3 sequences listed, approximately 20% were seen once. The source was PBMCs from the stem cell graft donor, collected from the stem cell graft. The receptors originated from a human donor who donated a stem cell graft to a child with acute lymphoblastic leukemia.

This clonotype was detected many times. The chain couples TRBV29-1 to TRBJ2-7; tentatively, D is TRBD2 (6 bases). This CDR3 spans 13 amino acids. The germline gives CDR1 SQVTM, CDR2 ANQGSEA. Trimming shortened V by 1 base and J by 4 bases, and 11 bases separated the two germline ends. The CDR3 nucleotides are TGCAGCGTTGAAGGAGCGGGCTTGTACGAGCAGTACTTC. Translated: CSVEGAGLYEQYF.

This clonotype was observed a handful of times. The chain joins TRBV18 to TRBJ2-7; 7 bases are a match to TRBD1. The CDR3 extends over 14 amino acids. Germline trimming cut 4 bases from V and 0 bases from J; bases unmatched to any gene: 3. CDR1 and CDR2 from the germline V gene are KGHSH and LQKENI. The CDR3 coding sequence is TGTGCCAGCTCACAGGGGGCCCCCTCCTACGAGCAGTACTTC. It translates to CASSQGAPSYEQYF.

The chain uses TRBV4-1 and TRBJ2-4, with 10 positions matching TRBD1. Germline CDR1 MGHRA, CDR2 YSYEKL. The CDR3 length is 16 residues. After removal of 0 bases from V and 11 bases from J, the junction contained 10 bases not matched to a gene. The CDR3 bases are TGCGCCAGCAGCCAAGACTGGCCGGGACAGGGGCACTTTCAGTACTTC. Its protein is CASSQDWPGQGHFQYF.

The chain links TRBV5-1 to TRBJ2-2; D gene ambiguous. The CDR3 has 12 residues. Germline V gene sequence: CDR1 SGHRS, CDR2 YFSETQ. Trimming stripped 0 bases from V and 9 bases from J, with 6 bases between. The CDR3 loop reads CASSLGARELFF. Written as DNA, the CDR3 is TGCGCCAGCAGCTTGGGAGCCCGGGAGCTGTTTTTT.

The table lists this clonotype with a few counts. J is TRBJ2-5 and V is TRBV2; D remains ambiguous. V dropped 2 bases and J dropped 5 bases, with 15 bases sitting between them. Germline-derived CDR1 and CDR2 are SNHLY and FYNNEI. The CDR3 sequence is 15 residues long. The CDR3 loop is CASSELWPKEETQYF. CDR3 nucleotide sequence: TGTGCCAGCAGTGAATTATGGCCCAAGGAGGAGACCCAGTACTTC.

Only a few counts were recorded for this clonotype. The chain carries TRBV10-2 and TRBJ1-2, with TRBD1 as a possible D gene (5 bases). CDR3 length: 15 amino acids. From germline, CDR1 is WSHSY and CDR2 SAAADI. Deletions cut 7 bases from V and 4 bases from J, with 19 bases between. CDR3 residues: CASTRDGTSGYGYTF. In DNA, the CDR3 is TGCGCCAGCACCAGGGACGGCACCTCGGGCTATGGCTACACCTTC.

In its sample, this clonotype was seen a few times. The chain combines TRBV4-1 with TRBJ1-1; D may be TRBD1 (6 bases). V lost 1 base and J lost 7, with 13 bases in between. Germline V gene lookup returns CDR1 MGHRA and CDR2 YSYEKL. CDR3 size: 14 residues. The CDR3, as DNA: TGCGCCAGCAGCCAAGCCAGGGGATCCCATGAAGCTTTCTTT. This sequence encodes CASSQARGSHEAFF.

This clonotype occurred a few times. CDR3 loop: CATSDLTEQFF. The CDR3 nucleotides read TGTGCCACCAGTGATTTAACTGAGCAGTTCTTC. The chain carries TRBV24-1 and TRBJ2-1, with D unresolved. The CDR3 spans 11 residues. Between the trimmed V and J ends, which lost 1 base and 9 bases, there was a span of 3 bases. CDR1 and CDR2 (germline): KGHDR, SFDVKD.

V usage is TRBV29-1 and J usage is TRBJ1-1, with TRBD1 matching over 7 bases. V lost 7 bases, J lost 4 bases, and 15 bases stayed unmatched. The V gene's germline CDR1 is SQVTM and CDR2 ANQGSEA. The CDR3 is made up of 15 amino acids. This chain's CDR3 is CSASEGGKQGTEAFF. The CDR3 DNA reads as TGCAGCGCTTCAGAAGGGGGCAAGCAGGGCACTGAAGCTTTCTTT.

This CDR3 reads CASSRQGAGYGTRLPYEQYF. The CDR3 DNA reads as TGTGCCAGCAGCCGTCAGGGGGCCGGGTACGGTACCCGGTTGCCCTACGAGCAGTACTTC. The chain carries TRBV3-1 and TRBJ2-7; 8 nucleotides agree with TRBD1. The CDR3 extends over 20 amino acids. Unmatched junction bases numbered 22, after V lost 4 bases and J lost 2 bases. Germline CDR1 and CDR2: LGHDT and YNNKEL (reference sequence).

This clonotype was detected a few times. The CDR3 DNA follows: TGCAGTGCTAGAGATCCGAAGGCTCGGAATTCACCCCTCCACTTT. Translated: CSARDPKARNSPLHF. The chain uses TRBV20-1 and TRBJ1-6; no definite D call. CDR1 and CDR2 (germline): DFQATT, SNEGSKA (reference sequence). CDR3 length equals 15 residues. V was clipped by 0 bases and J by 7 bases, with 13 bases between them.

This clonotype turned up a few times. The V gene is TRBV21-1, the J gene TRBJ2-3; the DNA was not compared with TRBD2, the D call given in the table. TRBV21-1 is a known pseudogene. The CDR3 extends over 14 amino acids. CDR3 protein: CSVRGTTDTDTQYF. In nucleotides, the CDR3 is TGTTCGGTAAGGGGGACTACAGACACAGATACGCAGTATTTT.

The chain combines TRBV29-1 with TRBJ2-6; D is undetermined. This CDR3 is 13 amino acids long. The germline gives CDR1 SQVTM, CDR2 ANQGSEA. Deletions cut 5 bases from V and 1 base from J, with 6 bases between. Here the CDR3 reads CSVLGSGANVLTF. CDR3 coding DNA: TGCAGCGTTTTAGGGTCTGGGGCCAACGTCCTGACTTTC.

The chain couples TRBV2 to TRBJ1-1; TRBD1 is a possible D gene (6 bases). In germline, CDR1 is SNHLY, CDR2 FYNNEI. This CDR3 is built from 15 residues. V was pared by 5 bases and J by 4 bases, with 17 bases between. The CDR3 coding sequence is TGTGCCAGCAGTCTTGGGGGGGCTTTTAGCACTGAAGCTTTCTTT. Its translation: CASSLGGAFSTEAFF.

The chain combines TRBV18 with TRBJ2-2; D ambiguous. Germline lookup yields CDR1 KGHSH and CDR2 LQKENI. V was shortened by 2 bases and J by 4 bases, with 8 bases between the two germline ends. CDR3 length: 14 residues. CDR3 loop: CASSPMAATGELFF. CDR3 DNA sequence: TGTGCCAGCTCACCAATGGCGGCCACCGGGGAGCTGTTTTTT.

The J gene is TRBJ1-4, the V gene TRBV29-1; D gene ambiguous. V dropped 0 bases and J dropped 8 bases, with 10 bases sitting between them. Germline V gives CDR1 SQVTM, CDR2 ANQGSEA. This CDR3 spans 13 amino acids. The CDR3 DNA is TGCAGCGTTGAAGATCGGGCCCCGGAAAAACTGTTTTTT. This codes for CSVEDRAPEKLFF.

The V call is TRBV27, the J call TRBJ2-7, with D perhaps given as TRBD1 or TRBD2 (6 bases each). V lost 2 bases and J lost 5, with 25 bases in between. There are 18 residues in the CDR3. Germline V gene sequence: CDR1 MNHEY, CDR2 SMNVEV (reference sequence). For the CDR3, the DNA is TGTGCCAGCAGTTTAATTCTTGCCGGGGGCAACCGAGGGGACGAGCAGTACTTC. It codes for CASSLILAGGNRGDEQYF.

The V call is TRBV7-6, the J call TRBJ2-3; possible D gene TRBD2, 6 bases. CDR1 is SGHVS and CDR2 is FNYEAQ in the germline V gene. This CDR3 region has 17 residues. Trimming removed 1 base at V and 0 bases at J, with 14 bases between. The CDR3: CASSLVFREFSTDTQYF. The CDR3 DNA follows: TGTGCCAGCAGCTTAGTTTTTCGGGAGTTTAGCACAGATACGCAGTATTTT.